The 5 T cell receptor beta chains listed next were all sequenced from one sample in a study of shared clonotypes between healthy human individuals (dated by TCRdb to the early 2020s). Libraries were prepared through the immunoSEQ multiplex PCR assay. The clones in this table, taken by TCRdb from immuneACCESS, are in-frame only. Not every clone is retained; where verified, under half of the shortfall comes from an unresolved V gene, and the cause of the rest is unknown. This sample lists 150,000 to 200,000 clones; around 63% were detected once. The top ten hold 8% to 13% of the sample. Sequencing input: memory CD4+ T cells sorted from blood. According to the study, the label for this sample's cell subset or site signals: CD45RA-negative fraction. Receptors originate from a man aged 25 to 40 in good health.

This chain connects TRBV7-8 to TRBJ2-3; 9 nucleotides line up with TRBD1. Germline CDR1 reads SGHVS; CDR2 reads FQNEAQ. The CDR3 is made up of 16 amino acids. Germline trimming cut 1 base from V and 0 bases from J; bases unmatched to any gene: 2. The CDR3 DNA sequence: TGTGCCAGCAGCTTAGAGGGGACAGGGAGCACAGATACGCAGTATTTT. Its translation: CASSLEGTGSTDTQYF.

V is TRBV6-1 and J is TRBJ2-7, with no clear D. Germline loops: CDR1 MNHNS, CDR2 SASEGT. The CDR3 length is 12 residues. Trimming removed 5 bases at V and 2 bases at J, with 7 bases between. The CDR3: CASSSATYEQYF. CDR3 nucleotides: TGTGCCAGCAGTTCAGCGACCTACGAGCAGTACTTC.

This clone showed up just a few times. CDR3 nucleotides: TGCGCCAGCAGCCCTGGGCAGGTGGACACTGAAGCTTTCTTT. It translates to CASSPGQVDTEAFF. The chain has TRBV5-1 and TRBJ1-1; D is unclear. This CDR3 comprises 14 residues. CDR1 SGHRS and CDR2 YFSETQ come from the germline V gene. V was clipped by 4 bases and J by 3 bases, with 13 bases between them. Supplemented by reference TRBV5-1 and TRBJ1-1, the full variable domain reads KAGVTQTPRYLIKTRGQQVTLSCSPISGHRSVSWYQQTPGQGLQFLFEYFSETQRNKGNFPGRFSGRQFSNSRSEMNVSTLELGDSALYLCASSPGQVDTEAFFGQGTRLTVV.

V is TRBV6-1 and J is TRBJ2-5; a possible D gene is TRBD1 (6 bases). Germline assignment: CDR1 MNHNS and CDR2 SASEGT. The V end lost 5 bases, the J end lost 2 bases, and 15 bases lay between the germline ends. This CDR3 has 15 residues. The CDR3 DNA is TGTGCCAGCAGTCCCAGGGGAACCTATCAAGAGACCCAGTACTTC. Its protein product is CASSPRGTYQETQYF.

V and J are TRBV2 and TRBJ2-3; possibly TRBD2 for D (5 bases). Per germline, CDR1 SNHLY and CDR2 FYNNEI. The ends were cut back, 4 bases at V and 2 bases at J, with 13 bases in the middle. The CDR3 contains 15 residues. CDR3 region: CASSAPTGNTDTQYF. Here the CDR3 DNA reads TGTGCCAGCAGTGCCCCAACGGGGAACACAGATACGCAGTATTTT.